Reported below is one T cell receptor (beta chain). Its antigen is currently not known. At one of its ends the junction is not consistent with the germline gene, which may arise from a read error. The data are from a study of Graves' ophthalmopathy and Graves' hyperthyroidism (dated by TCRdb to the late 2010s). About the investigation overall: Peripheral blood samples were taken at the time of initial diagnosis, before any treatment was given. In total, under 150 blood samples were TCR-sequenced: 40 to 45 ophthalmopathy, under 80 hyperthyroidism and approximately 17 hyperthyroidism-to-ophthalmopathy patients. Once sampling was done, hyperthyroidism patients were given methimazole at a starting dose of 30 mg daily, while ophthalmopathy patients were given high-dose intravenous methylprednisolone. An independent validation cohort was composed of some 19 hyperthyroidism patients and around 16 patients who later progressed from hyperthyroidism to ophthalmopathy. In over five hyperthyroidism patients, the T-cell repertoires found in thyroid tissue were compared with those found in blood. A discovery set of 100 or so patients (43 ophthalmopathy, under 65 stable hyperthyroidism) was enrolled to explore V-J signatures distinguishing ophthalmopathy from hyperthyroidism. The study used signatures of the TCR beta repertoire to tell Graves' ophthalmopathy apart from Graves' hyperthyroidism and to predict which patients would progress to ophthalmopathy.

Overall study outcomes, separate from this receptor: Most of the expanded thyroid clonotypes with a frequency above 0.001 were also detected in blood, and it was suggested that the thyroid immune response may be reflected by blood repertoires. In validation, the model predicted ophthalmopathy progression with about 64% sensitivity and approximately 75% specificity; roughly 11 predicted patients were CT-confirmed with GO in a median of approximately six months. No statistical method was used to predetermine the sample size, and group allocation was not hidden from the investigators. In cross-validation, the 13-signature model distinguished ophthalmopathy from stable hyperthyroidism with roughly 90% sensitivity and around 81% specificity, and in the test set the corresponding values were roughly 80% and 76%.

CDR1 and CDR2, looked up from the germline V gene (reference sequence), are LNHDA and SQIVND. CDR3 length: 14 amino acids, cysteine to phenylalanine. CDR3 DNA is the only sequence kept; it has 42 bases, read in frame from the first base. Ophthalmopathy patients had moderately to severely active disease, Clinical Activity Score of at least 3, NOSPECS grade of at least 4, and disease duration under 3 months. Patients were excluded if they had other autoimmune diseases, uncontrolled infections, pregnancy or lactation. Diagnosis was based on clinical symptoms, serum thyroxine, TRAb, thyroid ultrasound and orbital computed tomography. PBMCs were isolated from approximately 10 ml of fresh peripheral blood by Ficoll-Paque density gradient centrifugation. Total RNA was extracted using Trizol reagent, and RNA quality was checked on an Agilent 2100 Bioanalyzer. TCR beta CDR3 regions were amplified from RNA transcripts for repertoire sequencing. HTBI primers and the Qiagen OneStep RT-PCR kit were used in a first-round RT-PCR, which was followed by a second-round multiplex PCR, size selection and purification. Sequencing of the libraries was carried out on an Illumina HiSeq2000 in paired-end mode with 100 bp reads. For the original study's pipeline: Reads were processed with SOAPnuke, discarding reads with adapters, uncalled bases, mean Phred below 15, or no exact constant-primer or identifier match. High-quality paired reads were merged with COPE v1.2.5. Clonotypes were defined as unique nucleotide sequences and were aligned to IMGT TRB V, D and J references using MiTCR v1.1. The analysis was limited to V-J combinations with a frequency above 0.0001, which together covered more than 98% of repertoires. A TCR clonal expansion and chaos score per V-J combination was defined as the ratio of F50 clonal expansion to chaos observed in the TCRdist matrix. Welch's t-statistics and random forest were used to reduce features to about a dozen V-J combinations, which were fed into a naive Bayes classifier. The Morisita-Horn index was used to measure how similar the thyroid and blood repertoires were. The raw public reads went through TCRdb reprocessing: fastp at Q25, MiXCR clone calling, in-frame beta chains kept. Rows merge per CDR3 protein into single entries with the most common DNA and genes. What appears here as the V and J calls and clone size reflects TCRdb's work, not the paper's. Across this sample there are around 670,000 distinct CDR3 sequences, with 40% seen only once. Roughly 45% of the sample rests with the top ten.

The sequenced material came from peripheral blood. Recombination connected TRBV19 to TRBJ2-3; the D gene assignment is perhaps TRBD1 or TRBD2, with each matching 5 bases. The receptor was derived from an adult man with Graves' ophthalmopathy. The DNA is as follows: TGTGCCAGTAGTATGGGCGCTAGCACAGGTACGCAGTATTTT. This is translated as CASSMGASTGTQYF.